This T cell receptor beta chain is from a study of T cell changes during pregnancy in multiple sclerosis. TCRdb's table, derived via immunoSEQ multiplex PCR, lists solely in-frame clones and lacks some. The sample holds about 100,000 clones, around 92% seen once. Trimming removed 7 bases from V and 6 bases from J; junction bases left unmatched: 9. The germline gives CDR1 SNHLY, CDR2 FYNNEI. This CDR3 is 13 amino acids long. The chain has TRBV2 and TRBJ2-7, with 7 nucleotides matching TRBD1. The sequencing used peripheral blood, collected after pregnancy. The clonotype was recovered from a female donor with multiple sclerosis, enrolled in a pregnancy study. CDR3 sequence reads: CASMEDTGVEQYF. In nucleotides, the CDR3 is TGTGCCAGCATGGAAGACACAGGGGTCGAGCAGTACTTC.